Reported below is one TCR beta chain. This clone was counted a single time. What this receptor recognizes is not known. Nothing much larger sits one base from this clone, and base qualities are not available. This entry belongs to a study of blood T cell repertoires in COVID-19 (dated by TCRdb to 2019 to 2021). In terms of the full investigation: The collaborator samples originated in the United States, Italy and Spain and spanned the acute and convalescent phases of COVID-19. The repertoires were released in a freely available public database meant as a resource for research on the immune response to SARS-CoV-2. Deeply sampled blood TCRbeta repertoires from subjects exposed to, actively infected with, or recovered from COVID-19 were included in the dataset. Where available, HLA class I and class II types were taken from metadata supplied by the sample provider and were not determined by assay-based typing. The material from the prospective study consisted of cDNA or gDNA derived from T cells, B-cell-depleted T cells, or PBMCs. Nearly every sample came with metadata listing a de-identified subject ID, COVID-19 status, age in years and sex. Samples were obtained from the ongoing ImmuneRACE study (first 160 participants) and from some 1,300 subjects provided by 6 global collaborators. The investigation overall reported the following: The quantity of clinical and demographic metadata differed by source and by participant and was supplied without curation.

V and J are trimmed by 6 bases and 0 bases, and the gene matches miss 5 bases of the junction. From a lookup of the germline V gene, CDR1 and CDR2 are SGHDT and YYEEEE. Including cysteine and phenylalanine, the CDR3 has 15 amino acids. CDR3 DNA is the only sequence kept; it has 45 bases, read in frame from the first base. Enrolling through a virtual design, the prospective study's participants ranged in age from roughly 18 to 89 years and lived across more than 20 United States geographic areas. In the prospective study, participants were assigned to cohorts based on the clinical history participants reported in a screening survey and a study questionnaire. For ImmuneRACE Cohort 3, a participant was defined as recovered based on two consecutive negative NP/OP PCR tests, clearance by a healthcare professional, or resolution of symptoms. Mobile phlebotomists in the prospective study collected whole blood, serum and a nasopharyngeal or oropharyngeal swab from every participant. Participants in the prospective study had the option to provide additional blood draws and questionnaires over an approximately two-month period. Prospective study blood samples were shipped either frozen or at room temperature before DNA extraction.

The immunoSEQ Assay, a bias-controlled multiplex PCR, was used to amplify TCRbeta CDR3 regions from genomic DNA. Regarding the original processing steps: Within the assay, amplification of reference gene primers was used to estimate how many nucleated cells each sample contained. To quantify the absolute abundance of each unique TCRbeta CDR3 rearrangement, sequence reads were collapsed and filtered. For each sample, productive Simpson clonality was calculated as the square root of Simpson's diversity index across productive rearrangements. Here the immuneACCESS table is served through TCRdb, limited to in-frame sequences with V and J called. Missing clones are a known gap in these copies; in checked studies unresolved V genes cover under half, and the rest lacks a known reason. V, J and clone size derive from that table, while D and trimming were established from the DNA sequence. In all, the sample holds around 170,000 clones, and more than 75% of those were seen once. Together, the top ten hold more than 7.5% of the sample.

The specimen sequenced was PBMCs or T cells enriched from blood (not recorded which). This receptor was obtained from a woman in her twenties or thirties who had recovered from COVID-19. Recombination joined TRBV5-6 with TRBJ2-1, with 8 middle bases fitting TRBD2. At the DNA level, the sequence is TGTGCCAGCACTAGCGGGCGCTTCTCCTACAATGAGCAGTTCTTC. Protein translation: CASTSGRFSYNEQFF.